The 4 T cell receptor beta chains reported below all come from one sample, sequenced in a study of T cells expressing NK-cell markers. From the 5' RACE reads, TCRdb lists one entry per CDR3 protein and no DNA. Its clone listing holds about 460,000 distinct CDR3 sequences. Sequenced: blood T cells: a sorted CD56 or NKG2C T cell subset, CD4+ or CD8+ T cells, or bulk PBMC T cells (not recorded which). These receptors originate from a woman in her 50s in good health.

The rearrangement links TRBV12-3 or TRBV12-4 to TRBJ2-1. The CDR3 has 16 residues. CDR3 region: CASTLEELWSYNEQFF.

The genes are TRBV5-6 and TRBJ1-4. CDR3 length: 13 amino acids. CDR1 is SGHDT, CDR2 YYEEEE, per germline. CDR3 sequence: CASSLVATEKLFF. Looking up the rest from reference TRBV5-6 and TRBJ1-4 gives the full variable domain: DAGVTQSPTHLIKTRGQQVTLRCSPKSGHDTVSWYQQALGQGPQFIFQYYEEEERQRGNFPDRFSGHQFPNYSSELNVNALLLGDSALYLCASSLVATEKLFFGSGTQLSVL.

The rearrangement joins TRBV5-8 to TRBJ2-2; TCRdb picks TRBD1, but there is no DNA to check that call. Germline V gene data show CDR1 as SGHTS and CDR2 as YDEGEE. CDR3 length: 15 amino acids. The CDR3 sequence: CASSSPYWGAGELFF.

The chain combines TRBV20-1 with TRBJ2-5; the D gene TCRdb calls, TRBD1, cannot be checked with no DNA. Germline CDR1 is DFQATT and CDR2 is SNEGSKA (reference sequence). The CDR3 spans 12 residues. The CDR3 spells CSAGRGTETQYF.